This paragraph reports one T cell receptor beta chain. Its matching antigen is unknown. The data belong to a study of radiotherapy plus CTLA-4 blockade in lung cancer. Study-wide results and caveats: Early clonal dynamics of blood T cells, together with interferon-beta, were reported as the best response predictor.

The study gave focal radiation plus ipilimumab CTLA-4 blockade to patients with chemo-refractory metastatic non-small-cell lung cancer. Here immunoSEQ multiplex PCR was the method, and the copy in TCRdb shows in-frame clones only, minus some. The sample lists fewer than 85,000 clones, roughly 86% occurring once. The origin of this receptor is a human donor with non-small cell lung cancer who had stable disease on radiotherapy plus ipilimumab. Source: peripheral blood, taken from a patient treated with radiotherapy plus ipilimumab.

The CDR3 nucleotides read TGTGCCAGCAGCTCCCACCCATCGGGCAGTCTAGACTGGGAGCAGTACTTC. Translated: CASSSHPSGSLDWEQYF. The rearrangement uses TRBV5-5 and TRBJ2-7; D is unclear. Trimming cost V 3 bases and J 7 bases, with 26 bases left between them. The CDR3 contains 17 residues. CDR1 and CDR2 (germline): SGHKS, YYEKEE (reference sequence).